The 9 T cell receptor beta chains given below trace back to one sample, sequenced in a study of beta chain features in type 1 diabetes. General study findings and limits: TCRB CDR3s from Type 1 diabetes patients were moderately but significantly shorter in all four CD4+ subsets.

These receptors have no known antigen. Expressed TCRB transcripts got sequenced, as all isolated RNA was reverse transcribed. Sequenced by immunoSEQ multiplex PCR; TCRdb stores in-frame clones only, minus some. The sample shows a few hundred thousand clones, about 12% of them seen only once. The source material was naive CD4+ T cells from blood. Every receptor here comes from a woman aged 18-30 years with type 1 diabetes.

This clone has a single count. V is TRBV6-1 and J is TRBJ1-5; 11 positions match TRBD1. V lost 0 bases, J lost 5 bases, and 0 bases stayed unmatched. The germline CDR1 and CDR2 sequences are MNHNS and SASEGT. This CDR3 is 15 amino acids long. The CDR3 sequence is CASSEAGQGDQPQHF. CDR3 in DNA: TGTGCCAGCAGTGAAGCGGGACAGGGGGATCAGCCCCAGCATTTT.

This chain connects TRBV18 to TRBJ2-7, with 9 bases lining up with TRBD1. Losses at the gene ends were 6 bases for V and 9 bases for J; bases not matched to a gene: 21. CDR1 KGHSH and CDR2 LQKENI come from the germline V gene. The CDR3 has 17 residues. CDR3 nucleotides: TGTGCCAGCTCTCGCGACAGGGGGATTCCCTACGAAGGCGGGCAGTACTTC. It translates to CASSRDRGIPYEGGQYF. Full variable domain (missing parts from reference TRBV18 and TRBJ2-7): NAGVMQNPRHLVRRRGQEARLRCSPMKGHSHVYWYRQLPEEGLKFMVYLQKENIIDESGMPKERFSAEFPKEGPSILRIQQVVRGDSAAYFCASSRDRGIPYEGGQYFGPGTRLTVT.

Only one count was recorded for this clone. The rearrangement links TRBV28 to TRBJ2-7; 8 nucleotides line up with TRBD2. Germline CDR1 reads MDHEN; CDR2 reads SYDVKM. There are 15 residues in the CDR3. V shed 6 bases and J 7 bases; nucleotides not matched to a gene: 14. CDR3 DNA sequence: TGTGCCAGCAGCCAAGCCCCGGGACTAGGGCCAGAGCAGTACTTC. This sequence encodes CASSQAPGLGPEQYF.

This clone was observed a handful of times. This specimen includes other DNA sequences encoding the same CDR3. The chain has TRBV28 and TRBJ2-3, with D perhaps TRBD1 (5 bases). This CDR3 contains 13 residues. Germline CDR1 reads MDHEN; CDR2 reads SYDVKM. V dropped 2 bases and J dropped 3 bases, with 6 bases sitting between them. CDR3 in DNA: TGTGCCAGCAGTTTACAGGGTACAGATACGCAGTATTTT. Translating gives CASSLQGTDTQYF.

The V gene is TRBV2, the J gene TRBJ2-1; perhaps TRBD1 as D (6 bases). Germline loops: CDR1 SNHLY, CDR2 FYNNEI. This CDR3 contains 15 residues. Trimming removed 7 bases from V and 2 bases from J, with 15 bases in between. CDR3 coding DNA: TGTGCCAGCACCAAGGACAGCTTGACCTACAATGAGCAGTTCTTC. Its translation is CASTKDSLTYNEQFF.

This clone was seen a handful of times. The chain uses TRBV30 and TRBJ2-6, with D unresolved. Germline V lookup: CDR1 GTSNPN, CDR2 SVGIG (reference sequence). V lost 1 base and J 10 bases, leaving 5 bases between the germline ends. CDR3 length equals 11 residues. CDR3 bases: TGTGCCTGGAGTGCCTCGAACGTCCTGACTTTC. Translation gives CAWSASNVLTF. Complete variable domain (other parts from reference TRBV30 and TRBJ2-6): SQTIHQWPATLVQPVGSPLSLECTVEGTSNPNLYWYRQAAGRGLQLLFYSVGIGQISSEVPQNLSASRPQDRQFILSSKKLLLSDSGFYLCAWSASNVLTFGAGSRLTVL.

In DNA form, the CDR3 reads TGTGCCAGCAGCTTAGGGACAGGGGTTGGAATAGGTCAGCCCCAGCATTTT. It specifies CASSLGTGVGIGQPQHF. V and J are TRBV7-9 and TRBJ1-5; the match to TRBD1 covers 9 bases. V gave up 1 base and J gave up 6 bases; unmatched junction bases: 10. The V gene's germline CDR1 is SEHNR and CDR2 FQNEAQ (reference sequence). This CDR3 is built from 17 residues.

This clone was seen a few times. This chain uses TRBV29-1 with TRBJ2-2; TRBD2 matches 7 bases. The CDR3 consists of 15 residues. Germline V gives CDR1 SQVTM, CDR2 ANQGSEA. V was clipped by 7 bases and J by 7 bases; unmatched bases: 15. CDR3 in DNA: TGCAGCGGGGGGTTGTTAGCGGGTGGAGGCGGGGAGCTGTTTTTT. Protein product: CSGGLLAGGGGELFF.

In its sample, this clone was seen a few times. The genes are TRBV6-1 and TRBJ2-5; possibly TRBD1 for D (5 bases). The CDR3 is made up of 13 amino acids. The germline V gene encodes CDR1 MNHNS and CDR2 SASEGT. V was pared by 7 bases and J by 1 base, with 10 bases between. CDR3 sequence: CASTAGLQETQYF. DNA for the CDR3: TGTGCCAGCACCGCAGGGCTCCAAGAGACCCAGTACTTC.